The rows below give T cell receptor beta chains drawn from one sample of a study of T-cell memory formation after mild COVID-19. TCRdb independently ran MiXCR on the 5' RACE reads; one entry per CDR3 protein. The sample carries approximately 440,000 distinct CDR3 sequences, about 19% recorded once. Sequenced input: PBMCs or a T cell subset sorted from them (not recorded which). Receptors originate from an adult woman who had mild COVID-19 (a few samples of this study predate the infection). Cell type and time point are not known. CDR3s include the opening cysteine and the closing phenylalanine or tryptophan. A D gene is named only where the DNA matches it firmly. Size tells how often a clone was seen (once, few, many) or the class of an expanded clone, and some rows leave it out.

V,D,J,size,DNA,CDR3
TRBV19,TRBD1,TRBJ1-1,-,TGTGCCAGTAGTATCGGACAGGGGTACACTGAAGCTTTCTTT,CASSIGQGYTEAFF
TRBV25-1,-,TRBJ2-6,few,TGTGCCAGCAGTGAAGGGGCCGGGGCCAACGTCCTGACTTTC,CASSEGAGANVLTF
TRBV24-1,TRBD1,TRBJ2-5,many,TGTGCCACAGGACAGGGAGAGACCCAGTACTTC,CATGQGETQYF
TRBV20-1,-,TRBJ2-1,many,TGCAGTGCTAGAGATGGAAGGGGATCCAATGAGCAGTTCTTC,CSARDGRGSNEQFF
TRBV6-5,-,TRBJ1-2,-,TGTGCCAGCAGGACAGGAAATGGCTACACCTTC,CASRTGNGYTF
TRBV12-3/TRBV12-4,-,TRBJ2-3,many,TGTGCCAGCAGTATGTCAAGACAGACAGATACGCAGTATTTT,CASSMSRQTDTQYF
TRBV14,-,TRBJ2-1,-,TGTGCCAGCAGCCAAGATGTCCTCAAGGGCTCCAATGAGCAGTTCTTC,CASSQDVLKGSNEQFF
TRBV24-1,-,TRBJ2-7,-,TGTTCCACCAGTGACCGAGCGGTGAGCGAGCAGTACTTC,CSTSDRAVSEQYF
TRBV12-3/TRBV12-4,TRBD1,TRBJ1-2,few,TGTGCCAGCAGCCCCTCGGGGACAGTCCACCCTTATGGCTACACCTTC,CASSPSGTVHPYGYTF
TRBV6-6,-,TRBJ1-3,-,TGTGCCAGCAGTAACAGGGTTTACTCTGGAAACACCATATATTTT,CASSNRVYSGNTIYF
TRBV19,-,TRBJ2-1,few,TGTGCCAGTAGTATAGATTTCCGGGCTTACAATGAGCAGTTCTTC,CASSIDFRAYNEQFF
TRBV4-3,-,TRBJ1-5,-,TGCGCCAGCAGCACTGGGACGGCCAGCAATCAGCCCCAGCATTTT,CASSTGTASNQPQHF
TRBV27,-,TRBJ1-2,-,TGTGCCAGCAGTTTATTTTACAGCACTAACTATGGCTACACCTTC,CASSLFYSTNYGYTF
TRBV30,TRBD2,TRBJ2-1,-,TGTGCCTGGACTGTACGTTCTAAGACTAGCGGGAGCAAAGAGCAGTTCTTC,CAWTVRSKTSGSKEQFF
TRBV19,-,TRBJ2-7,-,TGTGCCAGTAGTATTGGGGACAACTACGAGCAGTACTTC,CASSIGDNYEQYF
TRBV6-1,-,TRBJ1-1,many,TGTGCCAGCAGGAGAACAGGGAGTGCCACTGAAGCTTTCTTT,CASRRTGSATEAFF
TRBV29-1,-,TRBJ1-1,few,TGCAGCGTTCTGTACAGAACGACTGAAGCTTTCTTT,CSVLYRTTEAFF
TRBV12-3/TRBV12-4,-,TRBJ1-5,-,TGTGCCAGCAGATGGACGGGCAATCAGCCCCAGCATTTT,CASRWTGNQPQHF
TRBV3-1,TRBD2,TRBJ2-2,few,TGTGCCAGCAGCAAAGGACTAGCGGGCACCGGGGAGCTGTTTTTT,CASSKGLAGTGELFF
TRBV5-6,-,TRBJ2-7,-,TGTGCCAGCAGCTCGGTCCTATCGGGGGAGCAGTACTTC,CASSSVLSGEQYF
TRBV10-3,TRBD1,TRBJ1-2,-,TGTGCCATCAGTGGGACAGGGGCCAATGGCTACACCTTC,CAISGTGANGYTF
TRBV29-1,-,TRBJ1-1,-,TGCAGCGTTGAGTCGGGTCCAGGGCGGCAAGCTTTCTTT,CSVESGPGRQAFF
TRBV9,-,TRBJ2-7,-,TGTGCCAGCAGCGTAGTTACGGGATTTGAGCAGTACTTC,CASSVVTGFEQYF
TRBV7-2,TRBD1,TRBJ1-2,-,TGTGCCAGCAGCTTAAGGACAGGGAGGGACGGCTACACCTTC,CASSLRTGRDGYTF
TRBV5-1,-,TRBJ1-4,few,TGCGCCAGCAGCTTCGACACTGAAAAACTGTTTTTT,CASSFDTEKLFF
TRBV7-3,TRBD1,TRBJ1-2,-,TGTGCCAGCAGCTCTCGTACAGGGGAGTATGGCTACACCTTC,CASSSRTGEYGYTF
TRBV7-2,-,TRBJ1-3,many,TGTGCCAGCAGCCACGGGGCCAGCTCTGGAAACACCATATATTTT,CASSHGASSGNTIYF
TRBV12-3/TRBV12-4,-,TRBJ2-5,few,TGTGCCAGCAGTTTCCTAGGCAGAGAGACCCAGTACTTC,CASSFLGRETQYF
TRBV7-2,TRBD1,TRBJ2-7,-,TGTGCCAGCAGCTTGTCCGGGACAGGGCTCTACGAGCAGTACTTC,CASSLSGTGLYEQYF
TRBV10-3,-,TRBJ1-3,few,TGTGCCATCTGTGCAGAGAGCTCTGGAAACACCATATATTTT,CAICAESSGNTIYF
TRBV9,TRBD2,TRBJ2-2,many,TGTGCCAGCAGCCCCAGCGGGGGGGACACCGGGGAGCTGTTTTTT,CASSPSGGDTGELFF
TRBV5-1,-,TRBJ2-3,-,TGCGCCAGCAGCCCCGCGCAGGGGCGACGAGGAGATACGCAGTATTTT,CASSPAQGRRGDTQYF
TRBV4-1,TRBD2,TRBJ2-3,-,TGCGCCAGCAGCCAAGGGGCAGCGGGGGTTATGAATACGCAGTATTTT,CASSQGAAGVMNTQYF
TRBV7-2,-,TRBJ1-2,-,TGTGCCAGCAGCTTCGCTCAGAATAGCAACTATGGCTACACCTTC,CASSFAQNSNYGYTF
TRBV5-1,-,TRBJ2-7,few,TGCGCCAGCAGCTTGGGGGTCGGAGACGGCTACGAGCAGTACTTC,CASSLGVGDGYEQYF
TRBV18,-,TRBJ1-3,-,TGTGCCAGCTCACCACCGTCGATGGCAGCGAGCTCTGGAAACACCATATATTTT,CASSPPSMAASSGNTIYF
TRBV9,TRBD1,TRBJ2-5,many,TGTGCCAGCAGCCCCGGGACAGGGGGGCAAGAGACCCAGTACTTC,CASSPGTGGQETQYF
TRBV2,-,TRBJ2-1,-,TGTGCCAGCAGTGAGACGTGGGGGACCAACAATGAGCAGTTCTTC,CASSETWGTNNEQFF
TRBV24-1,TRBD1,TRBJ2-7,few,TGTGCCACCAGTGGGGGAATGTTGAGGGACAGCTCCTACGAGCAGTACTTC,CATSGGMLRDSSYEQYF
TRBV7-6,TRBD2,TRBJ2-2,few,TGTGCCAGCAGCCACCCTGGGGCTAGCGGGGTTAACACCGGGGAGCTGTTTTTT,CASSHPGASGVNTGELFF
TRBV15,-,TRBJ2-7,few,TGTGCCACCAGCCCCTCGGCGGATATCTACGAGCAGTACTTC,CATSPSADIYEQYF
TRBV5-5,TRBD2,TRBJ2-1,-,TGTGCCAGCAGTTCCCTAGCGGTCGATGAGCAGTTCTTC,CASSSLAVDEQFF
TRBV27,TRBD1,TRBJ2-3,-,TGTGCCAGCAGTCCAAGGGACAGGGGGGACGATACGCAGTATTTT,CASSPRDRGDDTQYF
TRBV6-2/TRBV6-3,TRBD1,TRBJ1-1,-,TGTGCCAGCAGTTGGGGAGGGGGCCGAGCTTTCTTT,CASSWGGGRAFF
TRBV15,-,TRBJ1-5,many,TGTGCCACCAGGAGGGGGGAGGCGAGGTATGGTGGCAATCAGCCCCAGCATTTT,CATRRGEARYGGNQPQHF
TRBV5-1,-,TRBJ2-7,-,TGCGCCAGCAGCTCGGGACAACTCGGGGACGAGCAGTACTTC,CASSSGQLGDEQYF
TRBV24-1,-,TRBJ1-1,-,TGTGCCACCAGGGCAACACCGGAGTCGCCTGAAGCTTTCTTT,CATRATPESPEAFF
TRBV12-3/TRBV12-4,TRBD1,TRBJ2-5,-,TGTGCCAGCAGCCCCCGGGACAGGGTAGGGGAGACCCAGTACTTC,CASSPRDRVGETQYF